Below are 17 T cell receptor beta chains sequenced from a single sample in a study of T cell responses to AZD1222 COVID-19 vaccine. Sequenced by immunoSEQ multiplex PCR; TCRdb stores in-frame clones only, minus some. This sample has under 150,000 clones, with approximately 90% found just once. The source was peripheral blood, collected on day 0 of AZD1222 vaccination. Receptors were obtained from an adult in good health.

The chain is built from TRBV3-1 (or the pseudogene TRBV3-2) and TRBJ1-2; 10 bases are a match to TRBD1. The junction had 7 bases not matched to a gene; V was cut back by 8 bases and J by 7 bases. Germline values: CDR1 LGHDT, CDR2 YNNKEL (reference sequence). The CDR3 consists of 13 residues. The CDR3 coding sequence is TGTGCCAGCTACAGACAGGGGGCTAGTGGCTACACCTTC. Encoded protein: CASYRQGASGYTF.

In DNA form, the CDR3 reads TGTGCCAGCAGCCCACTGACAGGGATCTCCTACGAGCAGTACTTC. It encodes CASSPLTGISYEQYF. The chain carries TRBV14 and TRBJ2-7, with 7 positions matching TRBD1. Per germline, CDR1 SGHDN and CDR2 FVKESK. This CDR3 is 15 amino acids long. V lost 4 bases and J lost 0; bases outside the gene matches: 6.

The gene calls are TRBV21-1 and TRBJ2-1; the table names TRBD1, a call not compared with the DNA. TRBV21-1 is termed a pseudogene. This CDR3 is 15 amino acids long. In nucleotides, the CDR3 is TGTGCCAGCAGCACACCCGGGACAGGGGACAATGAGCAGTTCTTC. It is translated as CASSTPGTGDNEQFF.

The chain couples TRBV5-1 to TRBJ2-2; D possibly corresponds to TRBD2 (6 bases). Germline values: CDR1 SGHRS, CDR2 YFSETQ. Trimming removed 7 bases from V and 4 bases from J, with 17 bases in between. There are 15 residues in the CDR3. CDR3 DNA: TGCGCCAGCGATCCAAGCGGGCCGGGCACCGGGGAGCTGTTTTTT. Its protein product is CASDPSGPGTGELFF.

This rearrangement joins TRBV7-9 to TRBJ2-1; the D gene is possibly TRBD1 (5 bases). Trimming pared 0 bases from V and 0 bases from J, leaving 12 bases between. Looked up from germline, CDR1 is SEHNR and CDR2 is FQNEAQ (reference sequence). The CDR3 spans 17 residues. The CDR3 protein is CASSLARQSDSYNEQFF. As DNA, the CDR3 is TGTGCCAGCAGCTTAGCCCGACAGAGCGACTCCTACAATGAGCAGTTCTTC.

The chain couples TRBV7-9 to TRBJ2-3, with D hard to call. Trimming shortened V by 2 bases and J by 2 bases, and 8 bases separated the two germline ends. CDR1 is SEHNR, CDR2 FQNEAQ, per germline (reference sequence). The CDR3 has 14 residues. CDR3 DNA sequence: TGTGCCAGCAGCTTAACGGCATCCACAGATACGCAGTATTTT. This translates into CASSLTASTDTQYF.

This clone was seen a single time. The chain employs TRBV4-3 and TRBJ2-7; perhaps D is TRBD1 or TRBD2 (5 bases each). CDR1 is LGHNA and CDR2 is YSLEER in the germline V gene. The ends were cut back, 0 bases at V and 4 bases at J, with 16 bases in the middle. The CDR3 covers 16 residues. CDR3 sequence: CASSQESAGRAYEQYF. The CDR3 DNA is TGCGCCAGCAGCCAAGAATCGGCAGGGAGAGCTTACGAGCAGTACTTC.

This clone was detected only once. The chain carries TRBV30 and TRBJ2-7, with 14 bases that match TRBD2. This CDR3 contains 16 residues. V lost 1 base and J lost 0; bases outside the gene matches: 2. CDR1 and CDR2 (germline): GTSNPN, SVGIG (reference sequence). CDR3 sequence (DNA): TGTGCCTGGAGTGGAGGGACTAGCGGGGGCTCCTACGAGCAGTACTTC. It is translated as CAWSGGTSGGSYEQYF.

V gene TRBV27 combines with J gene TRBJ1-6, with 9 bases identical to TRBD1. The germline gives CDR1 MNHEY, CDR2 SMNVEV (reference sequence). This CDR3 comprises 16 residues. V shed 6 bases, J shed 11 bases, and the junction held 14 bases outside the gene matches. The CDR3: CASSQASGTGRAPLHF. The CDR3 DNA reads TGTGCCAGCAGCCAGGCGTCCGGGACAGGGCGTGCACCCCTCCACTTT.

The CDR3 protein is CASSFRALEKLFF. In DNA, the CDR3 is TGTGCCAGCAGCTTCCGGGCCCTCGAAAAACTGTTTTTT. The V call is TRBV5-6, the J call TRBJ1-4, with no clear D. V lost 2 bases to trimming and J lost 8 bases, with 10 bases between them. The germline V gene has CDR1 SGHDT and CDR2 YYEEEE. The CDR3 totals 13 residues.

V gene TRBV19 combines with J gene TRBJ1-2; D remains ambiguous. The germline V and J ends were trimmed by 6 bases and 6 bases, with 20 bases remaining between them. Germline CDR1 reads LNHDA; CDR2 reads SQIVND (reference sequence). This CDR3 has 15 residues. The CDR3 loop is CASSTSTGSAHGYTF. The CDR3 coding sequence is TGTGCCAGTAGCACCTCTACCGGAAGCGCTCATGGCTACACCTTC.

The chain is built from TRBV4-1 and TRBJ2-5; TRBD2 matches at 11 bases. This CDR3 comprises 18 residues. In germline, CDR1 is MGHRA, CDR2 YSYEKL. Trimming at V came to 4 bases and at J to 0 bases, leaving 10 bases not matched to a gene. The CDR3 nucleotides are TGCGCCAGCAGCCTGGCCCCTCCGACTAGCGGGGACCAAGAGACCCAGTACTTC. This encodes CASSLAPPTSGDQETQYF.

This clone was counted a single time. The chain has TRBV7-6 and TRBJ2-3; D is perhaps TRBD2 (6 bases). The V gene lost 2 bases and the J gene lost 4 bases, with 13 bases spanning the gap. Germline assignment: CDR1 SGHVS and CDR2 FNYEAQ. This CDR3 has 15 amino acids. The chain's CDR3 is CASSLSGLSSDTQYF. Here the CDR3 DNA reads TGTGCCAGCAGCTTAAGCGGACTAAGCTCAGATACGCAGTATTTT. Looking up the rest from reference TRBV7-6 and TRBJ2-3 gives the full variable domain: GAGVSQSPRYKVTKRGQDVALRCDPISGHVSLYWYRQALGQGPEFLTYFNYEAQQDKSGLPNDRFSAERPEGSISTLTIQRTEQRDSAMYRCASSLSGLSSDTQYFGPGTRLTVL.

The chain couples TRBV4-2 to TRBJ2-1; D tentatively fits TRBD1 or TRBD2 (7 bases each). The CDR3 has 15 residues. V dropped 4 bases and J dropped 2 bases, with 12 bases sitting between them. Germline-derived CDR1 and CDR2 are LGHNA and YNFKEQ. Here the CDR3 DNA reads TGTGCCAGCAGCCCCAGGGGGGGGCCCTACAATGAGCAGTTCTTC. Translating gives CASSPRGGPYNEQFF.

The chain is built from TRBV6-6 and TRBJ2-7, with D possibly being TRBD1 (6 bases). Trimming cost V 8 bases and J 1 base, with 15 bases left between them. The CDR3 totals 14 residues. The germline CDR1 and CDR2 sequences are MNHNY and SVGAGI (reference sequence). The chain's CDR3 is CASGLKQGSYEQYF. In DNA, the CDR3 is TGTGCCAGCGGACTTAAACAGGGTTCCTACGAGCAGTACTTC.

The J gene is TRBJ1-3, the V gene TRBV30; weak D call: TRBD1 (5 bases). Trimming left V 2 bases short and J 1 base short, with 12 bases between. Germline V CDR1 and CDR2: GTSNPN, SVGIG (reference sequence). This CDR3 region has 15 residues. The CDR3 DNA reads TGTGCCTGGAGTCCCCAGGGATTTTCTGGAAACACCATATATTTT. Its translation is CAWSPQGFSGNTIYF.

This chain connects TRBV19 to TRBJ2-7; 7 bases map to TRBD2. Losses at the gene ends were 5 bases for V and 0 bases for J; bases not matched to a gene: 4. This CDR3 is built from 14 residues. In germline, CDR1 is LNHDA, CDR2 SQIVND (reference sequence). The CDR3 spells CASSPRTSSYEQYF. CDR3 DNA: TGTGCCAGTAGTCCTAGGACTAGCTCCTACGAGCAGTACTTC.